This T cell receptor (beta chain) comes out of a study of blood T cell repertoires in COVID-19. Whole-study context: Sites across the United States, Italy and Spain contributed samples from acute and convalescent COVID-19. In each case, the material was cDNA or gDNA derived from T cells, B-cell-depleted T cells, or PBMCs.

The CDR3 sequence is 16 residues long. V lost 0 bases, J lost 2 bases, and 6 bases stayed unmatched. Looked up from germline, CDR1 is LGHNA and CDR2 is YSLEER. As originally analysed: For nucleated cells, counts were estimated from reference gene primer amplification. Clones were sequenced by immunoSEQ multiplex PCR, and TCRdb holds only the in-frame ones, with some missing. The DNA was the basis for D and trimming; V, J and clone size are from that table. The sample includes about 140,000 clones, 88% of them seen just once. The clonotype was recovered from a man aged 45-60 years with active or convalescent COVID-19. Sequenced sample: peripheral blood. The chain combines TRBV4-3 with TRBJ2-7, with 8 bases identical to TRBD2. The CDR3 spells CASSQDGGRTTYEQYF. CDR3 sequence (DNA): TGCGCCAGCAGCCAAGATGGCGGGAGGACCACCTACGAGCAGTACTTC.